This paragraph covers one T cell receptor (beta chain) sequence. These data come from a study of blood T cell repertoires in COVID-19. Study details: PBMCs, B-cell-depleted T cells, or T cells provided the cDNA or gDNA that made up the material.

Trimming removed 0 bases from V and 3 bases from J, with 10 bases in between. This CDR3 is 15 amino acids long. CDR1 and CDR2 (germline): SGHDT, YYEEEE. In the authors' workflow: The authors estimated nucleated cell counts from reference gene primer amplification. Sequenced by immunoSEQ multiplex PCR; TCRdb stores in-frame clones only, minus some. V and J calls and clone size are those listed in that table; D and trimming were worked out from the DNA. This table has over 200,000 clones, approximately 90% appearing once. Researchers sorted participants into cohorts using their self-reported clinical history.

The V call is TRBV5-6, the J call TRBJ1-5, with D hard to call. Sequenced input: PBMCs or T cells enriched from blood (not recorded which). This receptor was identified in a man aged 18 to 30 with acute COVID-19. In DNA, the CDR3 is TGTGCCAGCAGCTTGGGAGGGAGCTTCAATCAGCCCCAGCATTTT. This gives the protein CASSLGGSFNQPQHF.